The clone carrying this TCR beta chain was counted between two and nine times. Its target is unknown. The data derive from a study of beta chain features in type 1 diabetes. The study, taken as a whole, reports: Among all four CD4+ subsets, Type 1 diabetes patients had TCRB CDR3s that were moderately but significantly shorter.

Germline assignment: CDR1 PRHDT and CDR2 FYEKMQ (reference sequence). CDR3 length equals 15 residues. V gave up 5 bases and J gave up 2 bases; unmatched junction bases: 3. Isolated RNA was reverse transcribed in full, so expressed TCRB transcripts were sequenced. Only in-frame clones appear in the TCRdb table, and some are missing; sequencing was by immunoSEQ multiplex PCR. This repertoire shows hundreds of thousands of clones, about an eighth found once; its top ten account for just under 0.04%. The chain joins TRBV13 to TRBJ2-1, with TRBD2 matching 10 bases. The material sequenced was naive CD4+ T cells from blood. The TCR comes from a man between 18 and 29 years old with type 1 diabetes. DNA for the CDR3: TGTGCCAGCAGCGACAGCGGGAGGGCCTACAATGAGCAGTTCTTC. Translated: CASSDSGRAYNEQFF.